These 30 T cell receptor beta chains originate from one sample sequenced in a study of blood T cell repertoires in COVID-19. TCRdb's copy holds only in-frame clones and misses some; the assay was immunoSEQ multiplex PCR. Of around 200,000 clones in the sample, less than 90% were seen once. Sequencing was carried out using peripheral blood. These receptors all come from a woman in her 70s with COVID-19, enrolled during active disease.

The chain recombines TRBV5-1 with TRBJ1-2, with unresolved D. This CDR3 comprises 15 residues. Germline CDR1 reads SGHRS; CDR2 reads YFSETQ. Trimming took 0 bases from V and 6 from J, leaving 15 bases between them. This CDR3 reads CASSLVGSGRDGYTF. In DNA form, the CDR3 reads TGCGCCAGCAGCTTGGTCGGCTCCGGCCGGGATGGCTACACCTTC.

This rearrangement joins TRBV2 to TRBJ2-2; 9 bases fit TRBD2. The CDR3 is 14 amino acids. The V and J ends lost 6 bases and 7 bases, in that order; junction bases with no gene match: 6. Germline assignment: CDR1 SNHLY and CDR2 FYNNEI. The CDR3 is CASSPRGGIGELFF. The CDR3 coding sequence is TGTGCCAGCAGCCCGCGGGGGGGGATCGGGGAGCTGTTTTTT. The whole variable domain, filled in from reference TRBV2 and TRBJ2-2, reads EPEVTQTPSHQVTQMGQEVILRCVPISNHLYFYWYRQILGQKVEFLVSFYNNEISEKSEIFDDQFSVERPDGSNFTLKIRSTKLEDSAMYFCASSPRGGIGELFFGEGSRLTVL.

This clone has a handful of counts. The rearrangement links TRBV4-2 to TRBJ1-3; D unclear. The CDR3 consists of 16 residues. Trimming left V 4 bases short and J 0 bases short, with 13 bases between. Germline values: CDR1 LGHNA, CDR2 YNFKEQ. Here the CDR3 reads CASSRDAGSSGNTIYF. Written as DNA, the CDR3 is TGTGCCAGCAGCCGAGATGCAGGCAGCTCTGGAAACACCATATATTTT.

The rearrangement links TRBV6-2 or TRBV6-3 to TRBJ2-3; D perhaps matches TRBD1 (5 bases). V was shortened by 3 bases and J by 4 bases, with 17 bases between the two germline ends. The CDR3 totals 16 residues. CDR1 is MNHEY, CDR2 SVGEGT, per germline. CDR3 bases: TGTGCCAGCAGTTATGGGTTAGGCAGGGTCGCAGATACGCAGTATTTT. This translates into CASSYGLGRVADTQYF.

The chain joins TRBV28 to TRBJ1-5; TRBD1 aligns across 7 bases. The CDR3 is 17 residues long. Germline trimming cut 6 bases from V and 1 base from J; bases unmatched to any gene: 12. CDR1 is MDHEN and CDR2 is SYDVKM in the germline V gene. CDR3 nucleotides: TGTGCCAGCAGCCCCCTCCGCCGACAGGGAAGCAATCAGCCCCAGCATTTT. This encodes CASSPLRRQGSNQPQHF.

The V and J genes are TRBV7-2 and TRBJ2-3; possibly TRBD1 for D (6 bases). Trimming took off 3 bases at V and 5 bases at J, with 9 bases between the two ends. The CDR3 extends over 13 amino acids. Germline CDR1 is SGHTA and CDR2 is FQGNSA. For the CDR3, the DNA is TGTGCCAGCAGCTTGGGGGCGAAAGATACGCAGTATTTT. Translating it yields CASSLGAKDTQYF.

The J gene is TRBJ1-5, the V gene TRBV10-3; TRBD1 might be the D (6 bases). V was pared by 2 bases and J by 3 bases, with 8 bases between. The CDR3 sequence is 14 residues long. Germline V CDR1 and CDR2: ENHRY, SYGVKD. The chain's CDR3 is CAISERGANQPQHF. In DNA form, the CDR3 reads TGTGCCATCAGTGAGCGGGGGGCCAATCAGCCCCAGCATTTT.

This rearrangement joins TRBV20-1 to TRBJ1-4, with D perhaps TRBD1 (6 bases). Germline V gives CDR1 DFQATT, CDR2 SNEGSKA (reference sequence). V was shortened by 3 bases and J by 8 bases, with 13 bases between the two germline ends. The CDR3 covers 13 residues. The chain's CDR3 is CSASPQGGEKLFF. The CDR3 DNA reads as TGCAGTGCTAGTCCACAGGGTGGAGAAAAACTGTTTTTT.

The rearrangement links TRBV3-1 (or the pseudogene TRBV3-2) to TRBJ1-3; D remains ambiguous. Trimming cost V 4 bases and J 0 bases, with 7 bases left between them. Germline lookup yields CDR1 LGHDT and CDR2 YNNKEL (reference sequence). The CDR3 has 14 amino acids. The CDR3 nucleotides are TGTGCCAGCAGCCGGACTTTCTCTGGAAACACCATATATTTT. Its protein is CASSRTFSGNTIYF.

Only one count was recorded for this clone. The chain employs TRBV7-9 and TRBJ1-1; a weak D match, TRBD1 (5 bases). V was trimmed by 3 bases and J by 6 bases, leaving 17 bases between them. The CDR3 loop spans 15 amino acids. Germline V gives CDR1 SEHNR, CDR2 FQNEAQ (reference sequence). The CDR3: CASSFHRAGIAEAFF. DNA of the CDR3: TGTGCCAGCAGCTTCCATCGTGCAGGGATCGCTGAAGCTTTCTTT.

This clone has more than one count but fewer than ten. The chain employs TRBV12-3 or TRBV12-4 and TRBJ1-2; D not resolved. Trimming took off 7 bases at V and 6 bases at J, with 12 bases between the two ends. This CDR3 is 12 amino acids long. The CDR3 here is CASTRVSDGYTF. As DNA, the CDR3 is TGTGCCAGCACTCGTGTTTCAGATGGCTACACCTTC.

The chain links TRBV3-1 (or the pseudogene TRBV3-2) to TRBJ2-7, with D possibly TRBD2 on 6 matching bases. The ends were cut back, 5 bases at V and 0 bases at J, with 14 bases in the middle. Per the germline V gene, CDR1 is LGHDT and CDR2 is YNNKEL (reference sequence). The CDR3 is made up of 15 amino acids. CDR3 protein: CASSISGLLSYEQYF. CDR3 coding DNA: TGTGCCAGCAGCATCAGCGGGCTTCTCTCCTACGAGCAGTACTTC.

The chain has TRBV30 and TRBJ1-2; unclear D gene. The CDR3 is 14 residues long. Germline V gene data show CDR1 as GTSNPN and CDR2 as SVGIG (reference sequence). V lost 0 bases to trimming and J lost 3 bases, with 11 bases between them. CDR3 loop: CAWSVSFGDYGYTF. In DNA, the CDR3 is TGTGCCTGGAGTGTTTCGTTCGGGGACTATGGCTACACCTTC.

V is TRBV18 and J is TRBJ1-4, with 8 bases lining up with TRBD1. This CDR3 spans 17 amino acids. Trimming removed 1 base from V and 0 bases from J; junction bases left unmatched: 4. The germline V gene encodes CDR1 KGHSH and CDR2 LQKENI. CDR3 protein: CASSPRGQGATNEKLFF. The DNA of the CDR3 is TGTGCCAGCTCACCACGAGGACAGGGCGCAACTAATGAAAAACTGTTTTTT. The full variable domain, in which reference TRBV18 and TRBJ1-4 provide the parts outside the CDR3, is NAGVMQNPRHLVRRRGQEARLRCSPMKGHSHVYWYRQLPEEGLKFMVYLQKENIIDESGMPKERFSAEFPKEGPSILRIQQVVRGDSAAYFCASSPRGQGATNEKLFFGSGTQLSVL.

The rearrangement joins TRBV28 to TRBJ2-1; 16 bases map to TRBD2. J was trimmed by 7 bases and V by 6 bases; bases with no gene match: 9. Germline assignment: CDR1 MDHEN and CDR2 SYDVKM. This CDR3 has 17 residues. In nucleotides, the CDR3 is TGTGCCAGCAGCCCCGGGACTAGCGGGAGGGCCAGGAATGAGCAGTTCTTC. This codes for CASSPGTSGRARNEQFF.

This sequence joins TRBV14 and TRBJ2-3; TRBD2 is a possible D gene (6 bases). Between the trimmed V and J ends, which lost 4 bases and 4 bases, there was a span of 18 bases. The germline V gene has CDR1 SGHDN and CDR2 FVKESK. CDR3 length equals 16 residues. Here the CDR3 reads CASSPGLGLGPDTQYF. CDR3 DNA sequence: TGTGCCAGCAGCCCGGGACTGGGGTTGGGCCCAGATACGCAGTATTTT. Full variable domain (rest looked up from reference TRBV14 and TRBJ2-3): EAGVTQFPSHSVIEKGQTVTLRCDPISGHDNLYWYRRVMGKEIKFLLHFVKESKQDESGMPNNRFLAERTGGTYSTLKVQPAELEDSGVYFCASSPGLGLGPDTQYFGPGTRLTVL.

V is TRBV19 and J is TRBJ1-1, with 10 bases matching TRBD1. The V and J ends lost 0 bases and 3 bases, in that order; junction bases with no gene match: 1. This CDR3 comprises 15 residues. The V gene's germline CDR1 is LNHDA and CDR2 SQIVND (reference sequence). CDR3 DNA sequence: TGTGCCAGTAGTATAGAGGGGACAGGGGACACTGAAGCTTTCTTT. Amino acids: CASSIEGTGDTEAFF.

This chain links TRBV27 with TRBJ1-5; a weak D match, TRBD1 (6 bases). The CDR3 consists of 17 residues. Germline V gene lookup returns CDR1 MNHEY and CDR2 SMNVEV (reference sequence). Trimming cost V 7 bases and J 2 bases, with 21 bases left between them. As DNA, the CDR3 is TGTGCCAGCATCGTGGGGGCAGGGGATTTTGGCAATCAGCCCCAGCATTTT. Translation gives CASIVGAGDFGNQPQHF.

The chain combines TRBV10-3 with TRBJ2-1; TRBD2 agrees at 11 bases. CDR1 is ENHRY, CDR2 SYGVKD, per germline. V shed 10 bases, J shed 7 bases, and the junction held 6 bases outside the gene matches. This CDR3 comprises 13 residues. CDR3 sequence reads: CATGLAGYNEQFF. In nucleotides, the CDR3 is TGTGCCACCGGACTAGCGGGCTATAATGAGCAGTTCTTC.

The chain carries TRBV19 and TRBJ1-5; 7 bases match TRBD1. V trimming: 3 bases; J trimming: 4 bases; junction bases outside the gene matches: 3. Germline V gene lookup returns CDR1 LNHDA and CDR2 SQIVND (reference sequence). This CDR3 is 14 amino acids long. CDR3 bases: TGTGCCAGTAGTATCCAGGGGGAAAATCAGCCCCAGCATTTT. Its protein is CASSIQGENQPQHF.

The CDR3 region has the DNA TGTGCCAGCAGGCACGTCGGGGGAACAGATACGCAGTATTTT. Its protein is CASRHVGGTDTQYF. V is TRBV3-1 (or the pseudogene TRBV3-2) and J is TRBJ2-3, with D possibly being TRBD2 (6 bases). CDR1 is LGHDT, CDR2 YNNKEL, per germline (reference sequence). V lost 6 bases and J lost 3, with 13 bases in between. The CDR3 has 14 amino acids.

The rearrangement links TRBV28 to TRBJ1-2; TRBD1 aligns across 7 bases. The CDR3 extends over 15 amino acids. Per the germline V gene, CDR1 is MDHEN and CDR2 is SYDVKM. With V trimmed by 7 bases and J by 3 bases, 11 bases remained unmatched. As DNA, the CDR3 is TGTGCCAGCACCTCCTGGGGGCAGGGGGACTATGGCTACACCTTC. It specifies CASTSWGQGDYGYTF.

The genes are TRBV2 and TRBJ2-3; TRBD2 matches at 15 bases. Germline CDR1 is SNHLY and CDR2 is FYNNEI. CDR3 length: 16 residues. V lost 1 base to trimming and J lost 6 bases; unmatched junction nucleotides: 2. The CDR3 DNA sequence: TGTGCCAGCAGTGAAGGGACTAGCGGGAGGGTGGATACGCAGTATTTT. Translation: CASSEGTSGRVDTQYF.

J is TRBJ1-3 and V is TRBV3-1 (or the pseudogene TRBV3-2); D may be TRBD1 (6 bases). Germline-derived CDR1 and CDR2 are LGHDT and YNNKEL (reference sequence). V was pared by 5 bases and J by 3 bases, with 11 bases between. CDR3 size: 14 residues. CDR3 sequence: CASSTRTDGNTIYF. The CDR3 DNA reads TGTGCCAGCAGCACCCGGACAGATGGAAACACCATATATTTT.

This rearrangement joins TRBV7-2 to TRBJ1-4; D is ambiguous. V lost 1 base to trimming and J lost 6 bases, with 6 bases between them. Germline CDR1 is SGHTA and CDR2 is FQGNSA. The CDR3 loop spans 13 amino acids. The CDR3 region has the DNA TGTGCCAGCAGCTTAGTTGTCTATGAAAAACTGTTTTTT. It yields the protein CASSLVVYEKLFF.

The chain uses TRBV5-1 and TRBJ2-3, with 7 positions matching TRBD2. Germline loops: CDR1 SGHRS, CDR2 YFSETQ. J gave up 2 bases and V 7 bases, and 4 bases lay outside the gene matches. CDR3 length equals 13 residues. The CDR3 DNA follows: TGCGCCAGCGGCGGGAGTCCCACAGATACGCAGTATTTT. It is translated as CASGGSPTDTQYF. Full variable domain (rest looked up from reference TRBV5-1 and TRBJ2-3): KAGVTQTPRYLIKTRGQQVTLSCSPISGHRSVSWYQQTPGQGLQFLFEYFSETQRNKGNFPGRFSGRQFSNSRSEMNVSTLELGDSALYLCASGGSPTDTQYFGPGTRLTVL.

The rearrangement links TRBV7-8 to TRBJ2-1, with 7 bases matching TRBD1. V gave up 5 bases and J gave up 5 bases; unmatched junction bases: 18. The CDR3 is 18 amino acids. From germline, CDR1 is SGHVS and CDR2 FQNEAQ. The CDR3 protein is CASSTGVGGPDMDNEQFF. The CDR3 DNA sequence: TGTGCCAGCAGCACAGGGGTTGGGGGCCCCGATATGGACAATGAGCAGTTCTTC.

This clone was seen a single time. This chain uses TRBV11-2 with TRBJ2-7, with D possibly TRBD2 on 5 matching bases. CDR3 length: 14 amino acids. Germline values: CDR1 SGHAT, CDR2 FQNNGV. The germline V and J ends were trimmed by 5 bases and 3 bases, with 14 bases remaining between them. The CDR3 spells CASSPSGSSYEQYF. CDR3 sequence (DNA): TGTGCCAGCAGCCCATCGGGGTCTAGCTACGAGCAGTACTTC.

This sequence joins TRBV4-1 and TRBJ1-1; D possibly corresponds to TRBD1 (6 bases). The CDR3 covers 12 residues. Trimming shortened V by 6 bases and J by 1 base, and 6 bases separated the two germline ends. Germline lookup yields CDR1 MGHRA and CDR2 YSYEKL. In DNA form, the CDR3 reads TGCGCCAGCAGACAGGGGAACACTGAAGCTTTCTTT. It is translated as CASRQGNTEAFF.

This sequence joins TRBV28 and TRBJ2-7; D ambiguous. From germline, CDR1 is MDHEN and CDR2 SYDVKM. The CDR3 spans 12 residues. V lost 5 bases to trimming and J lost 3 bases, with 8 bases between them. The CDR3 region has the DNA TGTGCCAGCAGTATACAAAACTACGAGCAGTACTTC. This sequence encodes CASSIQNYEQYF.